This T cell receptor beta chain was observed in a study of T cell repertoires in cytomegalovirus infection. Study-wide background: Carrying CMV and the relevant HLA type showed in public TCR beta signatures.

The germline CDR1 and CDR2 sequences are SGHKS and YYEKEE (reference sequence). With 4 bases clipped from V and 6 bases from J, the junction kept 8 bases outside the gene matches. The CDR3 loop spans 14 amino acids. With respect to this clonotype: Antigen specificity is unknown.

TCRdb re-called the reads through MiXCR, storing one row per CDR3 protein. Among 350,000 to 450,000 distinct CDR3 sequences listed, about a sixth were seen once. Whole-study results and caveats: Totalled public TCR beta family frequency picked out people who carried CMV plus the relevant HLA.

The sequence was obtained from a human donor in good health (CMV status not recorded). Some clones in this sample may be carry-over from other donors' samples. The V gene is TRBV5-5, the J gene TRBJ1-2; the match to TRBD1 covers 8 bases. The specimen sequenced was PBMCs. CDR3 nucleotides: TGTGCCAGCAGCAGAGGACAGGGTTCCGATGGCTACACCTTC. It is translated as CASSRGQGSDGYTF.